The 25 T cell receptor beta chains below were found in one sample sequenced in a study of cytomegalovirus exposure and HLA in healthy donors. PCR primers comprised 60 Vbeta and 13 Jbeta primers. The data were produced by immunoSEQ multiplex PCR, yet TCRdb's version contains in-frame clones alone and is incomplete. The sample consists of around 14,000 clones, about 60% of them appearing once. The source material was PBMCs. Receptor source: a woman aged 45-59 years in good health and CMV-seropositive.

J is TRBJ1-1 and V is TRBV2; maybe TRBD1 (6 bases). V lost 1 base to trimming and J lost 11 bases, with 8 bases between them. The CDR3 sequence is 11 residues long. Germline-derived CDR1 and CDR2 are SNHLY and FYNNEI. In nucleotides, the CDR3 is TGTGCCAGCAGTGAAGACAGGGCTGCTTTCTTT. Encoded protein: CASSEDRAAFF.

This sequence joins TRBV7-9 and TRBJ2-5; D gene ambiguous. The CDR3 contains 13 residues. V gave up 2 bases and J gave up 5 bases, with 9 bases separating them. Germline CDR1 and CDR2: SEHNR and FQNEAQ (reference sequence). CDR3 residues: CASSLSYAETQYF. CDR3 nucleotide sequence: TGTGCCAGCAGCTTAAGCTACGCGGAGACCCAGTACTTC.

The chain joins TRBV13 to TRBJ2-7, with no clear D. The V end was cut by 0 bases, the J end by 6 bases, with 9 bases between. CDR3 length: 13 residues. The germline V gene encodes CDR1 PRHDT and CDR2 FYEKMQ (reference sequence). CDR3 region: CASSLGRVREQYF. The CDR3, as DNA: TGTGCCAGCAGCTTAGGCCGGGTTCGCGAGCAGTACTTC. Based on the CDR3 plus reference TRBV13 and TRBJ2-7, the full variable domain is AAGVIQSPRHLIKEKRETATLKCYPIPRHDTVYWYQQGPGQDPQFLISFYEKMQSDKGSIPDRFSAQQFSDYHSELNMSSLELGDSALYFCASSLGRVREQYFGPGTRLTVT.

The V gene is TRBV30, the J gene TRBJ2-5; TRBD1 aligns across 7 bases. V was clipped by 1 base and J by 6 bases; unmatched bases: 2. Germline CDR1 reads GTSNPN; CDR2 reads SVGIG (reference sequence). CDR3 length: 12 amino acids. CDR3 region: CAWSGQGKTQYF. In nucleotides, the CDR3 is TGTGCCTGGAGTGGACAGGGCAAGACCCAGTACTTC.

The chain has TRBV7-2 and TRBJ2-7, with D unresolved. The CDR3 totals 13 residues. V lost 7 bases and J lost 12, with 22 bases in between. Germline CDR1 is SGHTA and CDR2 is FQGNSA. CDR3 region: CASTSPTLKGTYF. The DNA of the CDR3 is TGTGCCAGCACGTCGCCGACTCTGAAAGGCACGTACTTC. Looking up the rest from reference TRBV7-2 and TRBJ2-7 gives the full variable domain: GAGVSQSPSNKVTEKGKDVELRCDPISGHTALYWYRQSLGQGLEFLIYFQGNSAPDKSGLPSDRFSAERTGGSVSTLTIQRTQQEDSAVYLCASTSPTLKGTYFGPGTRLTVT.

This clone has just a few counts. The rearrangement uses TRBV10-3 and TRBJ2-7, with 8 bases aligning to TRBD1. Germline values: CDR1 ENHRY, CDR2 SYGVKD. The CDR3 consists of 15 residues. The ends lost 7 bases at V and 6 bases at J; junction bases unmatched: 14. As DNA, the CDR3 is TGTGCCATCACCGAGAGGACAGGGAGCTTCTCCGAGCAGTACTTC. Protein sequence: CAITERTGSFSEQYF.

This chain links TRBV5-1 with TRBJ1-5; D is undetermined. Germline-derived CDR1 and CDR2 are SGHRS and YFSETQ. V lost 3 bases and J 4 bases, leaving 11 bases between the germline ends. This CDR3 has 14 residues. The CDR3 protein is CASSSHGGNQPQHF. DNA of the CDR3: TGCGCCAGCAGCTCGCACGGAGGGAATCAGCCCCAGCATTTT.

V and J are TRBV6-1 and TRBJ1-5; D gene uncertain. The CDR3 has 13 amino acids. V was trimmed by 0 bases and J by 4 bases, leaving 4 bases between them. Per the germline V gene, CDR1 is MNHNS and CDR2 is SASEGT. In DNA, the CDR3 is TGTGCCAGCAGTGAAGCGAGGAATCAGCCCCAGCATTTT. This translates into CASSEARNQPQHF.

This clone has a single count. The chain couples TRBV7-2 to TRBJ2-1; D is possibly TRBD1 (6 bases). Trimming shortened V by 5 bases and J by 3 bases, and 17 bases separated the two germline ends. Looked up from germline, CDR1 is SGHTA and CDR2 is FQGNSA. The CDR3 has 16 residues. The CDR3 loop is CASSPPTGKRYNEQFF. CDR3 DNA sequence: TGTGCCAGCAGCCCCCCAACAGGGAAACGCTACAATGAGCAGTTCTTC.

This chain joins TRBV29-1 and TRBJ2-1, with D possibly matching TRBD2 (6 bases). Germline CDR1 SQVTM, CDR2 ANQGSEA. V shed 8 bases and J shed 10 bases, with 24 bases lying between them. This CDR3 contains 14 residues. The CDR3 reads CSLTHPDPRGEQFF. The CDR3 nucleotides are TGCAGCCTAACCCACCCAGATCCCCGGGGGGAGCAGTTCTTC.

The rearrangement uses TRBV7-2 and TRBJ2-3; no clear D gene. This CDR3 comprises 12 residues. V lost 4 bases and J 5 bases, leaving 7 bases between the germline ends. The germline V gene has CDR1 SGHTA and CDR2 FQGNSA. The CDR3 spells CASSSKLDTQYF. CDR3 DNA sequence: TGTGCCAGCAGCTCCAAGCTAGATACGCAGTATTTT.

The sample holds a few counts of this clone. The chain is built from TRBV10-3 and TRBJ1-3; a possible D gene is TRBD1 (5 bases). This CDR3 has 15 amino acids. V was clipped by 4 bases and J by 2 bases, with 12 bases between them. Germline CDR1 and CDR2: ENHRY and SYGVKD. CDR3 nucleotide sequence: TGTGCCATCAGTGCGGGGGACCAAACTGGAAACACCATATATTTT. As protein: CAISAGDQTGNTIYF.

The chain is built from TRBV29-1 and TRBJ2-3; D not resolved. Trimming removed 4 bases from V and 4 bases from J, with 3 bases in between. Per the germline V gene, CDR1 is SQVTM and CDR2 is ANQGSEA. This CDR3 has 10 amino acids. The CDR3 sequence is CSVGADTQYF. The DNA of the CDR3 is TGCAGCGTTGGAGCAGATACGCAGTATTTT.

The chain couples TRBV6-1 to TRBJ1-5; D not certain. This CDR3 region has 13 residues. Trimming took off 3 bases at V and 4 bases at J, with 7 bases between the two ends. Germline lookup yields CDR1 MNHNS and CDR2 SASEGT. The CDR3 sequence: CASSDSENQPQHF. The CDR3 region has the DNA TGTGCCAGCAGTGACAGTGAAAATCAGCCCCAGCATTTT.

The chain employs TRBV11-2 and TRBJ2-5; D remains ambiguous. CDR3 size: 14 residues. The germline CDR1 and CDR2 sequences are SGHAT and FQNNGV. Trimming took off 3 bases at V and 1 base at J, with 9 bases between the two ends. The DNA of the CDR3 is TGTGCCAGCAGCTTCAACAGCATCCAAGAGACCCAGTACTTC. Translated, it gives CASSFNSIQETQYF. The entire variable domain, with the rest obtained from reference TRBV11-2 and TRBJ2-5, is as follows: EAGVAQSPRYKIIEKRQSVAFWCNPISGHATLYWYQQILGQGPKLLIQFQNNGVVDDSQLPKDRFSAERLKGVDSTLKIQPAKLEDSAVYLCASSFNSIQETQYFGPGTRLLVL.

V is TRBV30 and J is TRBJ2-7; tentative D call: TRBD2 (5 bases). The ends were cut back, 8 bases at V and 7 bases at J, with 18 bases in the middle. The CDR3 spans 12 residues. Germline CDR1 and CDR2: GTSNPN and SVGIG (reference sequence). DNA for the CDR3: TGTGCCGGAAATTCGGGAAAACGGGAGCAGTACTTC. This translates into CAGNSGKREQYF.

This clone was detected a few times. The V call is TRBV5-4, the J call TRBJ1-2, with TRBD1 matching over 8 bases. The CDR3 runs to 14 residues. The germline gives CDR1 SGHNT, CDR2 YYREEE (reference sequence). With V trimmed by 3 bases and J by 6 bases, 7 bases remained unmatched. The CDR3 DNA is TGTGCCAGCAGCTCATACAGGGGGAGAGATGGCTACACCTTC. Translating it yields CASSSYRGRDGYTF.

V and J are TRBV9 and TRBJ2-5, with 9 positions matching TRBD2. The closer fit of TRBJ2-7 to the DNA end suggests the J call may be wrong. Germline V gene sequence: CDR1 SGDLS, CDR2 YYNGEE. The CDR3 consists of 14 residues. CDR3 sequence: CASSVAGGFNEQYF. The DNA for the CDR3 is TGTGCCAGCAGCGTTGCGGGAGGGTTCAACGAGCAGTACTTC.

In this sample, this clone turned up once. V usage is TRBV29-1 and J usage is TRBJ2-1, with TRBD1 as a possible D gene (7 bases). The CDR3 consists of 13 residues. Germline values: CDR1 SQVTM, CDR2 ANQGSEA. V dropped 4 bases and J dropped 7 bases, with 14 bases sitting between them. CDR3 DNA sequence: TGCAGCGTTGGGAGGGGGCTCTTAAATGAGCAGTTCTTC. The encoded protein is CSVGRGLLNEQFF.

The rearrangement links TRBV18 to TRBJ2-5, with unresolved D. Germline V CDR1 and CDR2: KGHSH, LQKENI. V gave up 1 base and J gave up 5 bases, with 8 bases separating them. The CDR3 is 13 amino acids. DNA of the CDR3: TGTGCCAGCTCACCACTGTCCGGGGAGACCCAGTACTTC. Residues: CASSPLSGETQYF.

The CDR3 sequence is CASSPTLNYGYTF. The CDR3, as DNA: TGTGCCAGTTCCCCGACTCTGAACTATGGCTACACCTTC. This chain connects TRBV19 to TRBJ1-2; no definite D call. The CDR3 is 13 residues long. V lost 8 bases to trimming and J lost 2 bases, with 12 bases between them. Germline CDR1 LNHDA, CDR2 SQIVND (reference sequence).

The chain is built from TRBV30 and TRBJ2-1; D perhaps matches TRBD1 (5 bases). V was pared by 3 bases and J by 1 base, with 19 bases between. From germline, CDR1 is GTSNPN and CDR2 SVGIG (reference sequence). CDR3 size: 17 residues. The CDR3 spells CAWSEVVGDSSYNEQFF. CDR3 nucleotide sequence: TGTGCCTGGAGCGAGGTCGTGGGTGACAGTTCCTACAATGAGCAGTTCTTC.

This clone was seen a few times. The V call is TRBV7-7, the J call TRBJ1-1; TRBD1 is a possible D gene (5 bases). The CDR3 spans 12 residues. Germline V gene data show CDR1 as SSHAT and CDR2 as FNYEAQ (reference sequence). The CDR3, as DNA: TGTGCTAGATGGAGGGGGAACACTGAAGCTTTCTTT. Amino acid sequence: CARWRGNTEAFF. Together with reference TRBV7-7 and TRBJ1-1, the CDR3 gives the full variable domain: GAGVSQSPRYKVTKRGQDVTLRCDPISSHATLYWYQQALGQGPEFLTYFNYEAQPDKSGLPSDRFSAERPEGSISTLTIQRTEQRDSAMYRCARWRGNTEAFFGQGTRLTVV.

The V and J genes are TRBV7-9 and TRBJ2-1; D perhaps matches TRBD1 (6 bases). Germline V gives CDR1 SEHNR, CDR2 FQNEAQ (reference sequence). Trimming stripped 5 bases from V and 5 bases from J, with 13 bases between. The CDR3 runs to 14 residues. The CDR3 here is CASSSGQINNEQFF. The CDR3 bases are TGTGCCAGCAGCAGCGGACAGATCAACAATGAGCAGTTCTTC.

This rearrangement joins TRBV7-9 to TRBJ2-4; 8 bases match TRBD2. The CDR3 contains 16 residues. The trim removed 9 bases at V and 3 bases at J, leaving 13 bases unmatched. CDR1 SEHNR and CDR2 FQNEAQ come from the germline V gene (reference sequence). Here the CDR3 reads CASQPLSGKDKNIQYF. The DNA for the CDR3 is TGTGCCAGTCAGCCGCTTAGCGGGAAGGACAAAAACATTCAGTACTTC. The full variable domain, rest sourced from reference TRBV7-9 and TRBJ2-4, is DTGVSQNPRHKITKRGQNVTFRCDPISEHNRLYWYRQTLGQGPEFLTYFQNEAQLEKSRLLSDRFSAERPKGSFSTLEIQRTEQGDSAMYLCASQPLSGKDKNIQYFGAGTRLSVL.